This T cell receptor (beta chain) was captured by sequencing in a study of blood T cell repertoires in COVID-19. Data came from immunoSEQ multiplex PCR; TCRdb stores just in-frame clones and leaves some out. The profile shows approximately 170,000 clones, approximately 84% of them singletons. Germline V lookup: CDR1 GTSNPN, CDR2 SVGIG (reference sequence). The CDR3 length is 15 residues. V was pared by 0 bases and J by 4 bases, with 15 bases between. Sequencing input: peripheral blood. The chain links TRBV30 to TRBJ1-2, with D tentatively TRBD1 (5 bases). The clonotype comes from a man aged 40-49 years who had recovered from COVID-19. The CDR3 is CAWSVRGRGAYGYTF. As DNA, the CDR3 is TGTGCCTGGAGTGTAAGGGGTCGCGGGGCCTATGGCTACACCTTC.